One and the same sample provided the 28 T cell receptor beta chains below, sequenced in a study of blood T cell repertoires in COVID-19 (dated by TCRdb to about 2020). Libraries were built with the immunoSEQ multiplex PCR assay. TCRdb mirrors the immuneACCESS table, restricted to in-frame sequences. Some clones are absent from its copies; in checked studies, under half trace to an unresolved V gene, and the reason for the others is unknown. Here the sample has 50,000 to 70,000 clones; 80% to 90% occur a single time. The ten largest clones represent around 6.9% of the sample. The sequencing input was peripheral blood. The source of these receptors is a man aged 60 to 69 with active or convalescent COVID-19.

This clone was seen a single time. V gene TRBV7-9 combines with J gene TRBJ2-3, with 9 positions matching TRBD2. There are 16 residues in the CDR3. Trimming at V came to 4 bases and at J to 4 bases, leaving 9 bases not matched to a gene. Germline V gives CDR1 SEHNR, CDR2 FQNEAQ (reference sequence). CDR3 in DNA: TGTGCCAGCAGCTCCCGGGGTAGCGGGAGCCCAGATACGCAGTATTTT. Protein product: CASSSRGSGSPDTQYF.

V is TRBV3-1 (or the pseudogene TRBV3-2) and J is TRBJ1-3, with TRBD1 as a possible D gene (5 bases). This CDR3 contains 16 residues. Trimming took 4 bases from V and 0 from J, leaving 13 bases between them. The germline V gene has CDR1 LGHDT and CDR2 YNNKEL (reference sequence). CDR3 sequence: CASSPGLLTSGNTIYF. CDR3 nucleotides: TGTGCCAGCAGCCCGGGACTCCTTACCTCTGGAAACACCATATATTTT.

The V and J genes are TRBV27 and TRBJ1-3, with D maybe TRBD1 (5 bases). The CDR3 sequence is 15 residues long. Trimming pared 3 bases from V and 4 bases from J, leaving 13 bases between. Germline CDR1 MNHEY, CDR2 SMNVEV (reference sequence). The CDR3 is CASSFRAGLGNTIYF. The CDR3 DNA reads as TGTGCCAGCAGTTTCCGAGCAGGGCTAGGAAACACCATATATTTT.

The chain joins TRBV20-1 to TRBJ1-1; no definite D call. V was shortened by 3 bases and J by 8 bases, with 10 bases between the two germline ends. The CDR3 totals 11 residues. CDR1 and CDR2 (germline): DFQATT, SNEGSKA (reference sequence). The CDR3, as DNA: TGCAGTGCTAGTTGGTTCGGGGAAGCTTTCTTT. Amino acid sequence: CSASWFGEAFF.

This clone was detected only a few times. This chain connects TRBV7-2 to TRBJ1-2; D uncertain. Trimming pared 5 bases from V and 7 bases from J, leaving 11 bases between. CDR1 is SGHTA, CDR2 FQGNSA, per germline. This CDR3 spans 12 amino acids. The CDR3 nucleotides read TGTGCCAGCAGCGCGGGGAGCTTTGGCTACACCTTC. Protein: CASSAGSFGYTF. The whole variable domain, remainder taken from reference TRBV7-2 and TRBJ1-2, is GAGVSQSPSNKVTEKGKDVELRCDPISGHTALYWYRQSLGQGLEFLIYFQGNSAPDKSGLPSDRFSAERTGGSVSTLTIQRTQQEDSAVYLCASSAGSFGYTFGSGTRLTVV.

The chain is built from TRBV5-1 and TRBJ2-3; 7 nucleotides agree with TRBD1. CDR3 size: 15 residues. Germline CDR1 reads SGHRS; CDR2 reads YFSETQ. Trimming removed 2 bases from V and 2 bases from J; junction bases left unmatched: 5. CDR3 region: CASSFRDRNTDTQYF. CDR3 bases: TGCGCCAGCAGCTTTAGGGACAGAAACACAGATACGCAGTATTTT.

V and J are TRBV10-2 and TRBJ1-1; perhaps TRBD1 as D (5 bases). The CDR3 contains 13 residues. Germline CDR1 WSHSY, CDR2 SAAADI. V lost 4 bases to trimming and J lost 1 base, with 7 bases between them. The CDR3 protein is CASSGQGNTEAFF. Here the CDR3 DNA reads TGCGCCAGCAGTGGCCAGGGGAACACTGAAGCTTTCTTT.

This chain links TRBV10-3 with TRBJ1-2, with D perhaps TRBD1 (6 bases). V gave up 9 bases and J gave up 2 bases, with 13 bases separating them. Per the germline V gene, CDR1 is ENHRY and CDR2 is SYGVKD. CDR3 length equals 13 residues. CDR3 sequence: CAIRGGVNYGYTF. In nucleotides, the CDR3 is TGTGCCATTCGGGGGGGCGTGAACTATGGCTACACCTTC.

The chain is built from TRBV5-5 and TRBJ1-6, with 7 bases lining up with TRBD1. The V gene end was trimmed by 0 bases and the J gene end by 0 bases; junction bases not matched to a gene: 6. The CDR3 has 18 amino acids. Germline CDR1 and CDR2: SGHKS and YYEKEE (reference sequence). CDR3 region: CASSLGQGLSSYNSPLHF. The DNA of the CDR3 is TGTGCCAGCAGCTTGGGACAGGGCCTAAGCTCCTATAATTCACCCCTCCACTTT. Full variable domain (missing parts from reference TRBV5-5 and TRBJ1-6): DAGVTQSPTHLIKTRGQQVTLRCSPISGHKSVSWYQQVLGQGPQFIFQYYEKEERGRGNFPDRFSARQFPNYSSELNVNALLLGDSALYLCASSLGQGLSSYNSPLHFGNGTRLTVT.

This clone has just one count. This CDR3 reads CASSTPLAEGVYEQYF. The DNA for the CDR3 is TGTGCCAGCAGTACCCCCCTAGCGGAGGGTGTCTACGAGCAGTACTTC. The V gene is TRBV6-2 or TRBV6-3, the J gene TRBJ2-7; 7 bases are shared with TRBD2. This CDR3 region has 16 residues. V lost 5 bases, J lost 3 bases, and 13 bases stayed unmatched. Per germline, CDR1 MNHEY and CDR2 SVGEGT.

The V gene is TRBV19, the J gene TRBJ1-2; D perhaps matches TRBD1 (5 bases). Germline V gives CDR1 LNHDA, CDR2 SQIVND (reference sequence). V lost 4 bases to trimming and J lost 6 bases, with 15 bases between them. This CDR3 comprises 14 residues. The chain's CDR3 is CASSRDSMVNGYTF. The CDR3 DNA sequence: TGTGCCAGTAGTAGGGACTCGATGGTTAATGGCTACACCTTC.

This clone was seen only once. This chain uses TRBV5-1 with TRBJ2-1; the match to TRBD2 covers 11 bases. J lost 10 bases, V lost 2 bases, and 8 bases had no gene match. The germline V gene encodes CDR1 SGHRS and CDR2 YFSETQ. The CDR3 contains 15 residues. CDR3 sequence reads: CASSFSGGAGTEQFF. The CDR3, as DNA: TGCGCCAGCAGCTTTAGCGGGGGGGCAGGAACCGAGCAGTTCTTC.

This rearrangement joins TRBV4-1 to TRBJ2-3, with 9 bases matching TRBD1. V lost 3 bases, J lost 6 bases, and 10 bases stayed unmatched. The CDR3 is 16 residues long. Germline V CDR1 and CDR2: MGHRA, YSYEKL. This CDR3 is CASSHVPGQGLDTQYF. For the CDR3, the DNA is TGCGCCAGCAGCCACGTACCGGGACAGGGATTGGATACGCAGTATTTT.

The chain is built from TRBV18 and TRBJ1-1, with D unresolved. V was clipped by 4 bases and J by 0 bases, with 9 bases between them. Germline V lookup: CDR1 KGHSH, CDR2 LQKENI. CDR3 size: 14 residues. CDR3 DNA: TGTGCCAGCTCACGATTGGAGGTGAACACTGAAGCTTTCTTT. Protein product: CASSRLEVNTEAFF.

The genes are TRBV19 and TRBJ1-1, with a tentative D call TRBD1 (6 bases). Trimming stripped 9 bases from V and 0 bases from J, with 14 bases between. This CDR3 comprises 14 residues. Germline V gene data show CDR1 as LNHDA and CDR2 as SQIVND (reference sequence). The CDR3 DNA reads TGTGCCAGCAAACTCCAGGGGATGAACACTGAAGCTTTCTTT. It encodes CASKLQGMNTEAFF.

This clone was picked up one time. V is TRBV5-4 and J is TRBJ1-2, with D maybe TRBD1 (6 bases). This CDR3 comprises 13 residues. V lost 3 bases and J 2 bases, leaving 8 bases between the germline ends. Germline V CDR1 and CDR2: SGHNT, YYREEE (reference sequence). The CDR3 sequence is CASSSTGNYGYTF. CDR3 nucleotides: TGTGCCAGCAGCTCAACAGGGAACTATGGCTACACCTTC.

V is TRBV7-2 and J is TRBJ1-1; no firm D call. CDR3 length equals 14 residues. CDR1 and CDR2 from the germline V gene are SGHTA and FQGNSA. Trimming cost V 1 base and J 5 bases, with 11 bases left between them. The CDR3 reads CASSLVSRGTEAFF. Written as DNA, the CDR3 is TGTGCCAGCAGCTTAGTTTCTCGGGGAACTGAAGCTTTCTTT. Full variable domain (remainder filled in from reference TRBV7-2 and TRBJ1-1): GAGVSQSPSNKVTEKGKDVELRCDPISGHTALYWYRQSLGQGLEFLIYFQGNSAPDKSGLPSDRFSAERTGGSVSTLTIQRTQQEDSAVYLCASSLVSRGTEAFFGQGTRLTVV.

The V gene is TRBV19, the J gene TRBJ2-4, with 8 bases aligning to TRBD2. J gave up 2 bases and V 3 bases, and 9 bases lay outside the gene matches. Per germline, CDR1 LNHDA and CDR2 SQIVND (reference sequence). This CDR3 region has 17 residues. This CDR3 is CASSIPTGGETKNIQYF. For the CDR3, the DNA is TGTGCCAGTAGTATCCCAACGGGGGGGGAGACCAAAAACATTCAGTACTTC.

The genes are TRBV23-1 and TRBJ2-7; 8 bases align to TRBD2. TRBV23-1 is labeled an ORF, and its function is uncertain. The CDR3 is 18 amino acids. Trimming took 0 bases from V and 0 from J; bases not matched to a gene: 10. The CDR3 spells CASSQSQGPGGLSYEQYF. CDR3 in DNA: TGCGCCAGCAGTCAATCGCAGGGGCCGGGGGGGCTCTCCTACGAGCAGTACTTC.

The chain recombines TRBV19 with TRBJ1-4, with TRBD1 matching 7 bases. The CDR3 runs 15 residues. Germline CDR1 and CDR2: LNHDA and SQIVND (reference sequence). Losses at the gene ends were 5 bases for V and 2 bases for J; bases not matched to a gene: 5. The CDR3 is CASSVKQGTNEKLFF. The CDR3 nucleotides are TGTGCCAGTAGTGTTAAACAGGGGACTAATGAAAAACTGTTTTTT.

The chain uses TRBV5-4 and TRBJ1-2; the D gene is possibly TRBD1 (6 bases). Per the germline V gene, CDR1 is SGHNT and CDR2 is YYREEE (reference sequence). The CDR3 consists of 15 residues. V lost 5 bases and J 4 bases, leaving 18 bases between the germline ends. Here the CDR3 reads CASSSGGRGSYGYTF. The CDR3 nucleotides read TGTGCCAGCAGTTCGGGGGGGCGCGGTTCCTATGGCTACACCTTC.

V and J are TRBV5-6 and TRBJ1-2; D is unclear. Trimming removed 0 bases from V and 4 bases from J, with 7 bases in between. CDR3 size: 13 residues. Germline V gene data show CDR1 as SGHDT and CDR2 as YYEEEE. The CDR3 nucleotides read TGTGCCAGCAGCTTGGAGGAGCGCTATGGCTACACCTTC. Translating it yields CASSLEERYGYTF.

This clone was found once. This chain joins TRBV19 and TRBJ2-7; weak D call: TRBD1 (5 bases). Germline values: CDR1 LNHDA, CDR2 SQIVND (reference sequence). There are 14 residues in the CDR3. Trimming cost V 3 bases and J 4 bases, with 13 bases left between them. CDR3 region: CASSMGQGPYEQYF. CDR3 in DNA: TGTGCCAGTAGTATGGGGCAGGGCCCATACGAGCAGTACTTC.

This clone was counted between two and nine times. The J gene is TRBJ1-2, the V gene TRBV2; no clear D gene. This CDR3 comprises 14 residues. Germline CDR1 and CDR2: SNHLY and FYNNEI. The V and J ends lost 9 bases and 4 bases respectively, with 18 bases between them. CDR3 sequence: CASAKGGSFYGYTF. In DNA, the CDR3 is TGTGCCAGTGCTAAAGGAGGTAGTTTCTATGGCTACACCTTC.

The chain couples TRBV19 to TRBJ1-1; D is undetermined. V lost 5 bases to trimming and J lost 0 bases, with 10 bases between them. CDR1 LNHDA and CDR2 SQIVND come from the germline V gene (reference sequence). This CDR3 comprises 14 residues. CDR3 in amino acids: CASSVGRLNTEAFF. CDR3 sequence (DNA): TGTGCCAGTAGTGTAGGCAGGTTGAACACTGAAGCTTTCTTT.

V usage is TRBV7-3 and J usage is TRBJ2-1; possibly TRBD1 for D (5 bases). Germline-derived CDR1 and CDR2 are SGHTA and FQGTGA. Trimming left V 2 bases short and J 4 bases short, with 12 bases between. This CDR3 is 15 amino acids long. The CDR3 is CASSLVGLGYNEQFF. The CDR3 DNA sequence: TGTGCCAGCAGCTTAGTGGGGCTAGGGTACAATGAGCAGTTCTTC.

The rearrangement uses TRBV6-5 and TRBJ2-7; tentatively, D is TRBD2 (6 bases). From germline, CDR1 is MNHEY and CDR2 SVGAGI. This CDR3 is built from 14 residues. V gave up 6 bases and J gave up 2 bases, with 14 bases separating them. CDR3 region: CASRRDSVAYEQYF. The CDR3 DNA is TGTGCCAGCAGGCGGGACTCGGTGGCCTACGAGCAGTACTTC.

V is TRBV19 and J is TRBJ1-5; D gene unclear. This CDR3 region has 15 residues. Germline CDR1 LNHDA, CDR2 SQIVND (reference sequence). The V end was cut by 5 bases, the J end by 3 bases, with 14 bases between. The CDR3 sequence is CASSPRTDFNQPQHF. The CDR3 DNA is TGTGCCAGTAGTCCACGGACGGACTTCAATCAGCCCCAGCATTTT.